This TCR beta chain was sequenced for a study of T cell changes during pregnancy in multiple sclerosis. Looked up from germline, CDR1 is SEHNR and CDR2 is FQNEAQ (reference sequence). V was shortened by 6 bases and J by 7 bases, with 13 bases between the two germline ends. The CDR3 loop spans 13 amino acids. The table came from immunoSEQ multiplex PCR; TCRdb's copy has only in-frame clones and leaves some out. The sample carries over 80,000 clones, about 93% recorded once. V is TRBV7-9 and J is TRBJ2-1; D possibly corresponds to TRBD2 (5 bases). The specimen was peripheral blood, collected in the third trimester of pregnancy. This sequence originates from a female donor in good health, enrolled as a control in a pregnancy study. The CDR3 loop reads CASSNPLANEQFF. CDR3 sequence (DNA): TGTGCCAGCAGTAACCCTTTAGCGAATGAGCAGTTCTTC.